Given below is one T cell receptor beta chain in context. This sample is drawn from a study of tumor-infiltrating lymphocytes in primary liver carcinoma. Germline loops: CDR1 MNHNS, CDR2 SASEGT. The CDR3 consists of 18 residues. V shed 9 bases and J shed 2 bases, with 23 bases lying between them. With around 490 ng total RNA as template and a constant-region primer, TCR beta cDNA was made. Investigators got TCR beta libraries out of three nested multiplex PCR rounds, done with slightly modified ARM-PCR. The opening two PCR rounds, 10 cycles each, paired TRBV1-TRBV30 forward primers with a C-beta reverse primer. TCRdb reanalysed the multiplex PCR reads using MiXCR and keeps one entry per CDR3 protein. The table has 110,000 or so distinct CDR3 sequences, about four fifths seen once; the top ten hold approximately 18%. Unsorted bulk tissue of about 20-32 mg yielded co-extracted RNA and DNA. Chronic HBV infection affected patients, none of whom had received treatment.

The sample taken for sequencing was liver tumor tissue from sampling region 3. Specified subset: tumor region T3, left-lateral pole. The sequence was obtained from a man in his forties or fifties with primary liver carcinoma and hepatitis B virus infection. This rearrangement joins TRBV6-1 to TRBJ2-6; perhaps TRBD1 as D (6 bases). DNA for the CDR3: TGTGCCAGGAGACCTCTTATAGGGGGTTTCCCTGGGGCCAACGTCCTGACTTTC. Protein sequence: CARRPLIGGFPGANVLTF.